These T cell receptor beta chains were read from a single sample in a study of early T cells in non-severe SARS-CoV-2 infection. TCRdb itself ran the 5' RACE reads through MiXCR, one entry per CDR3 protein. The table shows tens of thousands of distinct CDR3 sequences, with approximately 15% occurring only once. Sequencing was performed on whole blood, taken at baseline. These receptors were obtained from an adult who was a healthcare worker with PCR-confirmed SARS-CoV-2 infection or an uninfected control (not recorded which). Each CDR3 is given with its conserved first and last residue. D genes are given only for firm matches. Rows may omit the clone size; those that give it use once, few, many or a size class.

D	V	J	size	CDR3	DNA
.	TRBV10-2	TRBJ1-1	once	CASSNGNTEAFF	TGCGCCAGCAGTAACGGGAACACTGAAGCTTTCTTT
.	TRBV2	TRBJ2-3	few	CASTTQGRETDTQYF	TGTGCCAGCACCACCCAAGGACGGGAAACAGATACGCAGTATTTT
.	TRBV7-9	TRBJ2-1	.	CASSLHANNEQFF	TGTGCCAGCAGCTTACACGCAAACAATGAGCAGTTCTTC
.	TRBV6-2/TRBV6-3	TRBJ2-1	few	CASSYERITYNEQFF	TGTGCCAGCAGTTACGAGCGGATAACTTACAATGAGCAGTTCTTC
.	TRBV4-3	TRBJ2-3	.	CASSRLRGVGDTDTQYF	TGCGCCAGCAGCCGCTTAAGAGGGGTTGGGGACACAGATACGCAGTATTTT
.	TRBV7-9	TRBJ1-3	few	CASSSPGAGNTIYF	TGTGCCAGCAGCAGTCCAGGGGCAGGAAACACCATATATTTT
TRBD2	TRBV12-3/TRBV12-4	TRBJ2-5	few	CASSTSGPQETQYF	TGTGCCAGCAGTACTAGCGGGCCTCAAGAGACCCAGTACTTC
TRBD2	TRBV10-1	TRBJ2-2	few	CASGTSGNTGELFF	TGCGCCTCAGGAACTAGCGGAAACACCGGGGAGCTGTTTTTT
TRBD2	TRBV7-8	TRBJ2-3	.	CASRSASGSYTDTQYF	TGTGCCAGCAGATCCGCTAGCGGATCTTACACAGATACGCAGTATTTT
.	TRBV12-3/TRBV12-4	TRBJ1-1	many	CASSLRAVRMNTEAFF	TGTGCCAGCAGTTTACGGGCCGTGCGGATGAACACTGAAGCTTTCTTT
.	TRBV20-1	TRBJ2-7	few	CSAYRDSTYEQYF	TGCAGTGCTTACCGGGATTCGACCTACGAGCAGTACTTC
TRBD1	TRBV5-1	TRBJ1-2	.	CASSLRGQGKGYTF	TGCGCCAGCAGCTTGAGGGGACAGGGAAAGGGCTACACCTTC
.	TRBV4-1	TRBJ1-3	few	CASSQVGNTIYF	TGCGCCAGCAGCCAAGTGGGCAACACCATATATTTT
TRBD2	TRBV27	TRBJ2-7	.	CASRTSGSNEQYF	TGTGCCAGCAGGACTAGCGGGAGCAACGAGCAGTACTTC
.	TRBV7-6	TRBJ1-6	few	CASSPSILRDSPLHF	TGTGCCAGCAGCCCGTCGATACTAAGGGATTCACCCCTCCACTTT
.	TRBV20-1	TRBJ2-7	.	CSARGTGVLYEQYF	TGCAGTGCTAGAGGGACGGGAGTCCTCTACGAGCAGTACTTC